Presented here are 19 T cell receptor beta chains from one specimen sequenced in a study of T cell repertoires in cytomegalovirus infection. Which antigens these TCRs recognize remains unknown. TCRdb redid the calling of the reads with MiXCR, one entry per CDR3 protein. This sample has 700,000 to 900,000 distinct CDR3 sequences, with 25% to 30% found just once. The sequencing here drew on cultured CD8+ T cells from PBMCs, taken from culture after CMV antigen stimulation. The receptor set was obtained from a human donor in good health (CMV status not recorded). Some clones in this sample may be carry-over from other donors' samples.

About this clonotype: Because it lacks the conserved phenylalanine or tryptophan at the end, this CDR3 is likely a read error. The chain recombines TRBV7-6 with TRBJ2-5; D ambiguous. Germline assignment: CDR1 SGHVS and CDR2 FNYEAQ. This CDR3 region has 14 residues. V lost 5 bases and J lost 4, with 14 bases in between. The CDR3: CASSLSLRLETQYI. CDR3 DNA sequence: TGTGCCAGCAGCCTTTCGTTGCGGCTAGAGACCCAGTACATC.

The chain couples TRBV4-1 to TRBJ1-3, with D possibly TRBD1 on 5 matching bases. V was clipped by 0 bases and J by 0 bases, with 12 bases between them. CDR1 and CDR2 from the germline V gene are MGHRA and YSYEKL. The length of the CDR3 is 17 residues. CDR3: CASSQDPDSYSGNTIYF. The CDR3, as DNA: TGCGCCAGCAGCCAAGATCCCGACAGCTACTCTGGAAACACCATATATTTT.

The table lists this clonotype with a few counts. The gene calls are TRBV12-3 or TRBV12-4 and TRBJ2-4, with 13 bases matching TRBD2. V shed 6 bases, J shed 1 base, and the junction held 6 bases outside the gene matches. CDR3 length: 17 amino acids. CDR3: CASSSTSGGAAKNIQYF. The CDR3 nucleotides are TGTGCCAGCAGCAGTACTAGCGGGGGGGCCGCCAAAAACATTCAGTACTTC.

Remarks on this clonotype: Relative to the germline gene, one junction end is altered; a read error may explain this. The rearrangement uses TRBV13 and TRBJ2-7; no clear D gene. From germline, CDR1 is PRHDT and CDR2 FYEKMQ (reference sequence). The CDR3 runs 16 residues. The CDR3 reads CASSLGRVYVSYEQYF. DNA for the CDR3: TGCGCCAGCAGCTTGGGTAGAGTTTATGTCTCCTACGAGCAGTACTTC.

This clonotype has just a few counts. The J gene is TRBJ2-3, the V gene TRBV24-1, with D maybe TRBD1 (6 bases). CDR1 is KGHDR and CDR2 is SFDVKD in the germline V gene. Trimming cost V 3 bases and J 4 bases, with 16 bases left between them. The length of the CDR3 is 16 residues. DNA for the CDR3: TGTGCCACCAGTGATCCGGACAGCCGTCTACCAGATACGCAGTATTTT. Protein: CATSDPDSRLPDTQYF.

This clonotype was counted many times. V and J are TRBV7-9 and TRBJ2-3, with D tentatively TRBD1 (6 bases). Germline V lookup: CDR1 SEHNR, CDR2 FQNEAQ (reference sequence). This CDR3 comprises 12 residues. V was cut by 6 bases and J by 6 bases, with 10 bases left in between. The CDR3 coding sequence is TGTGCCAGCAGTCCAACAGGGGATACGCAGTATTTT. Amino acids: CASSPTGDTQYF. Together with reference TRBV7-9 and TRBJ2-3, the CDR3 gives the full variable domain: DTGVSQNPRHKITKRGQNVTFRCDPISEHNRLYWYRQTLGQGPEFLTYFQNEAQLEKSRLLSDRFSAERPKGSFSTLEIQRTEQGDSAMYLCASSPTGDTQYFGPGTRLTVL.

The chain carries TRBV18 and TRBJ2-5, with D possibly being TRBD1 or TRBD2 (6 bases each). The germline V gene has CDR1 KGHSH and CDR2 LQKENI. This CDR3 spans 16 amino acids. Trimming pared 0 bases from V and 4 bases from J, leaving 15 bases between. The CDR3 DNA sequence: TGTGCCAGCTCACCACCGATATTAGGGGGGCGAGAGACCCAGTACTTC. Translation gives CASSPPILGGRETQYF.

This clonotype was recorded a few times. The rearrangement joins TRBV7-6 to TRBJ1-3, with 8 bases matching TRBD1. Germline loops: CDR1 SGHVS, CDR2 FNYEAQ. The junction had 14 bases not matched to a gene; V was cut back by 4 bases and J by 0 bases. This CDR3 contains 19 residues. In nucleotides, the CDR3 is TGTGCCAGCAGCTCGGCGAGTACAGGGGGAGCCCTCTCTGGAAACACCATATATTTT. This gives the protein CASSSASTGGALSGNTIYF. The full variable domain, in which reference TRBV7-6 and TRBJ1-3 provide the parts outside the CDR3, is GAGVSQSPRYKVTKRGQDVALRCDPISGHVSLYWYRQALGQGPEFLTYFNYEAQQDKSGLPNDRFSAERPEGSISTLTIQRTEQRDSAMYRCASSSASTGGALSGNTIYFGEGSWLTVV.

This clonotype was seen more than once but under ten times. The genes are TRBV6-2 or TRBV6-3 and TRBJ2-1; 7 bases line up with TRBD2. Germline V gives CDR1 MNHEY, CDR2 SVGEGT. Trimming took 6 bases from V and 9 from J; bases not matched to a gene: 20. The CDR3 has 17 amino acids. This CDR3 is CASSSSGLSAPVGEQFF. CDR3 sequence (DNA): TGTGCCAGCAGCTCTTCGGGACTATCGGCGCCGGTAGGTGAGCAGTTCTTC.

CDR3 nucleotides: TGTGCCAGTAGTATAGGGACAGGGGATCTCTACGAGCAGTACTTC. Protein: CASSIGTGDLYEQYF. This sequence joins TRBV19 and TRBJ2-7, with TRBD1 matching over 9 bases. In germline, CDR1 is LNHDA, CDR2 SQIVND (reference sequence). The CDR3 extends over 15 amino acids. V was pared by 1 base and J by 3 bases, with 4 bases of the junction left unmatched.

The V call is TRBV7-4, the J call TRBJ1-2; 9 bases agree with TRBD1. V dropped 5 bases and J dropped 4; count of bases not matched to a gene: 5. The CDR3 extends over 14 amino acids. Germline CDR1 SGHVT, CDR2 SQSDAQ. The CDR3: CASSPPDRGYGYTF. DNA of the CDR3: TGTGCCAGCAGCCCTCCGGACAGGGGCTATGGCTACACCTTC.

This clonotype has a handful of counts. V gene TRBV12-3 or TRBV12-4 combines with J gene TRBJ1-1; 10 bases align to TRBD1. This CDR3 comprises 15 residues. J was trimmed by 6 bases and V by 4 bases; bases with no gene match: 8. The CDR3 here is CASSSHEDRGAEAFF. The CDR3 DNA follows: TGTGCCAGCAGTTCTCACGAGGACAGGGGGGCTGAAGCTTTCTTT.

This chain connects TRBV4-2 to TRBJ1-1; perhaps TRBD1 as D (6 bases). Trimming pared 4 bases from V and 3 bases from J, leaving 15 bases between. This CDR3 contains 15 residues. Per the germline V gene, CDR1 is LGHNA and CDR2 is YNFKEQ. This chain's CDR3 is CASSLAGASHTEAFF. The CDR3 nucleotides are TGTGCCAGCAGCCTCGCGGGGGCGAGTCACACTGAAGCTTTCTTT.

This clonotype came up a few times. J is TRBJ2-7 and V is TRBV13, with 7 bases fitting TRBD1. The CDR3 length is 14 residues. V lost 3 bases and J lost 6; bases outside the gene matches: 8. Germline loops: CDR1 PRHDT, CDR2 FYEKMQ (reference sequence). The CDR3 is CASSFNRGRGEQYV. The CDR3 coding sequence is TGTGCCAGCAGCTTTAACAGGGGAAGGGGCGAGCAGTACGTC.

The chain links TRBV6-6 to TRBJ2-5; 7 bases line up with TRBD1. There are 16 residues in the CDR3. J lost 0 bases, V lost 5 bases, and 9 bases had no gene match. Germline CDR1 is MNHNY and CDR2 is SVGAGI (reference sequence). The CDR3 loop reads CASSLTFGTDQETQYF. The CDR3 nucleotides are TGTGCCAGCAGTCTAACATTCGGGACAGACCAAGAGACCCAGTACTTC.

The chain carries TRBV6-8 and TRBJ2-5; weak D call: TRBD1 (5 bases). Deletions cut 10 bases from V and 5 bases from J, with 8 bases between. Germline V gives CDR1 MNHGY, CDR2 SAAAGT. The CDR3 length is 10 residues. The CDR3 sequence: CATWGETQYF. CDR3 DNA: TGTGCCACCTGGGGCGAGACCCAGTACTTC.

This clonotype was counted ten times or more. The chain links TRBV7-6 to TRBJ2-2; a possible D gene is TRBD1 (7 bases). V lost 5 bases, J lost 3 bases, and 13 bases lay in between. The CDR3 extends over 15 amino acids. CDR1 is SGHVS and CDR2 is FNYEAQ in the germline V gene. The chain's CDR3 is CASSRSGGYTGELFF. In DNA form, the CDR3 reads TGTGCCAGCAGCCGCTCAGGGGGGTACACCGGGGAGCTGTTTTTT.

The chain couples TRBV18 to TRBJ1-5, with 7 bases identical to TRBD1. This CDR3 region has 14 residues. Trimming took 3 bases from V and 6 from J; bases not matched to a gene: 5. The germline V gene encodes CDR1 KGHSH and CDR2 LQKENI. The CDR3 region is CASSPGRDSQPQHF. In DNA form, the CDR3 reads TGTGCCAGCTCACCCGGAAGGGACAGTCAGCCCCAGCATTTT.

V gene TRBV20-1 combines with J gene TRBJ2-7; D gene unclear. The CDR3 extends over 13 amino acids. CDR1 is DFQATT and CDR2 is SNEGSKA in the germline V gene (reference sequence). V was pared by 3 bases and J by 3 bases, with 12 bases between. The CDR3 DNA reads TGCAGTGCTAGTGCCCGGGCCAGCTACGAGCAGTACGTC. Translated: CSASARASYEQYV.